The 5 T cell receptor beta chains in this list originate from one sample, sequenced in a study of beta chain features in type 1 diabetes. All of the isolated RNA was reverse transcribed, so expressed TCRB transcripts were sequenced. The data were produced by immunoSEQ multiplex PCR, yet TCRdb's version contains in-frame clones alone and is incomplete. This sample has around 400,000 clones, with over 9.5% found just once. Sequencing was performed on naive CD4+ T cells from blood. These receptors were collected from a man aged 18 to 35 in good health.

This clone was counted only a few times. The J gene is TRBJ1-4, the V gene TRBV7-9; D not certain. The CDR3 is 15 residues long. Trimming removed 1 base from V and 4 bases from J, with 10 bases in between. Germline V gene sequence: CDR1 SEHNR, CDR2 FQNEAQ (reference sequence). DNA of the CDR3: TGTGCCAGCAGCTTAGGAAGCAGGCGTAATGAAAAACTGTTTTTT. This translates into CASSLGSRRNEKLFF.

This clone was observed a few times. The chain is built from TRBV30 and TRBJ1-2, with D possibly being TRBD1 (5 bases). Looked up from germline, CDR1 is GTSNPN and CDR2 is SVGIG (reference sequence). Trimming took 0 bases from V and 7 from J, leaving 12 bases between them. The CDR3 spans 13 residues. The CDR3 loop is CAWSVHRGVGYTF. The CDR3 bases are TGTGCCTGGAGTGTACACCGGGGGGTTGGCTACACCTTC.

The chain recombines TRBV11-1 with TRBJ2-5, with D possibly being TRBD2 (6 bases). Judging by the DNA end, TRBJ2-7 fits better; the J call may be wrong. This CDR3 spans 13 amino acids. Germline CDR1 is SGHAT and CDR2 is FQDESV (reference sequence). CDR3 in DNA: TGTGCCAGCAGCAAGGACTACTGGTACGAGCAGTACTTC. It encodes CASSKDYWYEQYF.

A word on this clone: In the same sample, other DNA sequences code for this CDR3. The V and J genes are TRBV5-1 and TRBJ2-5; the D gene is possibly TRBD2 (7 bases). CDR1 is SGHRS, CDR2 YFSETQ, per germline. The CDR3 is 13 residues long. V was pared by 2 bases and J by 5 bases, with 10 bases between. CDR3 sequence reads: CASSLGGGETQYF. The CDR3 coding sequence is TGCGCCAGCAGCTTAGGGGGAGGGGAGACCCAGTACTTC.

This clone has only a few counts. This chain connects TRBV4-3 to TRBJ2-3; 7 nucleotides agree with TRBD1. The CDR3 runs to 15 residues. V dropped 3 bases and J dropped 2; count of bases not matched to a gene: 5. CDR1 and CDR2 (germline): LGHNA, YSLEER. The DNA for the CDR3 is TGCGCCAGCAGCCACACAGGGGAGAACACAGATACGCAGTATTTT. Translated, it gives CASSHTGENTDTQYF.